The 26 T cell receptor beta chains below come from one sample, sequenced in a study of low-dose radiotherapy and immunotherapy resistance in tumors. Time point indicated: after trial treatment. As for treatment: LDRT plus nivolumab, ipilimumab, low-dose cyclophosphamide and aspirin (RACIN trial). TRAV and TRBV primers primed cDNA for both TCRalpha and TCRbeta. The PCR that amplified TCRs ran for 20 cycles, relying on a constant-region primer and a V-primer adapter. Each CDR3 protein is one row after TCRdb ran MiXCR on the reads. The sample yields roughly 90,000 distinct CDR3 sequences, approximately 22% seen once. The sequenced sample was PBMCs, obtained after low-dose radiotherapy plus immunotherapy. Receptor source: a female donor with ovarian cancer.

This clonotype occurred many times. The chain links TRBV30 to TRBJ2-7; 7 positions match TRBD1. The ends lost 8 bases at V and 0 bases at J; junction bases unmatched: 4. The CDR3 is made up of 12 amino acids. CDR1 GTSNPN and CDR2 SVGIG come from the germline V gene (reference sequence). This chain's CDR3 is CATGQPSYEQYF. CDR3 in DNA: TGTGCCACGGGACAGCCCTCCTACGAGCAGTACTTC.

This clonotype was observed many times. This chain connects TRBV5-1 to TRBJ1-2; 7 nucleotides match TRBD1. Germline loops: CDR1 SGHRS, CDR2 YFSETQ. The CDR3 totals 15 residues. Trimming cost V 6 bases and J 5 bases; bases outside gene matches: 13. The CDR3 spells CASTPGLTGPYGYTF. The CDR3 bases are TGCGCCAGCACCCCTGGATTGACAGGGCCTTATGGCTACACCTTC.

The chain combines TRBV2 with TRBJ2-2; no reliable D call. V was clipped by 7 bases and J by 0 bases, with 12 bases between them. Germline V gene lookup returns CDR1 SNHLY and CDR2 FYNNEI. CDR3 length: 15 amino acids. CDR3 DNA: TGTGCCAGCATGAGGCAGTACGCGAACACCGGGGAGCTGTTTTTT. This gives the protein CASMRQYANTGELFF. Filled out from reference TRBV2 and TRBJ2-2, the complete variable domain reads EPEVTQTPSHQVTQMGQEVILRCVPISNHLYFYWYRQILGQKVEFLVSFYNNEISEKSEIFDDQFSVERPDGSNFTLKIRSTKLEDSAMYFCASMRQYANTGELFFGEGSRLTVL.

In the case of this clonotype: A read error is the likely source, as a far larger clone sits one nucleotide away. CDR3 coding DNA: TGTGCCAGCAGCCAATTAAACGGCAATGAGCAGATCTTC. Translating gives CASSQLNGNEQIF. The chain joins TRBV4-1 to TRBJ2-1; D gene ambiguous. Per germline, CDR1 MGHRA and CDR2 YSYEKL. This CDR3 comprises 13 residues.

The V call is TRBV11-2, the J call TRBJ2-2; D may be TRBD1 (5 bases). The germline CDR1 and CDR2 sequences are SGHAT and FQNNGV. This CDR3 comprises 15 residues. V was pared by 5 bases and J by 5 bases, with 15 bases between. The CDR3 is CASSPYRTGTGELFF. The CDR3 DNA is TGTGCCAGCAGCCCCTACAGGACCGGGACCGGGGAGCTGTTTTTT.

This clonotype has ten or more counts. V gene TRBV12-3 or TRBV12-4 combines with J gene TRBJ2-3, with D uncertain. The CDR3 sequence is 12 residues long. The ends were cut back, 3 bases at V and 8 bases at J, with 9 bases in the middle. The CDR3 DNA is TGTGCCAGCAGTTTTGGCCTAAGTACGCAGTATTTT. Translating it yields CASSFGLSTQYF.

This rearrangement joins TRBV5-1 to TRBJ2-1; 7 bases are a match to TRBD1. V lost 4 bases and J lost 10; bases outside the gene matches: 8. CDR3 length: 13 amino acids. Germline V gives CDR1 SGHRS, CDR2 YFSETQ. DNA of the CDR3: TGCGCCAGCAGCCGACAGGGCCGGGACGAGCAGTTCTTC. Its protein is CASSRQGRDEQFF. Together with reference TRBV5-1 and TRBJ2-1, the CDR3 gives the full variable domain: KAGVTQTPRYLIKTRGQQVTLSCSPISGHRSVSWYQQTPGQGLQFLFEYFSETQRNKGNFPGRFSGRQFSNSRSEMNVSTLELGDSALYLCASSRQGRDEQFFGPGTRLTVL.

This clonotype has a handful of counts. This may stem from a read error, because a much larger clone lies one nucleotide away. V usage is TRBV21-1 and J usage is TRBJ2-7; the tabulated D call, TRBD1, remains unverified against the DNA. TRBV21-1 is described as a pseudogene. This CDR3 is built from 19 residues. The CDR3: CASSNPGPRAIVVSYEQYF. The CDR3 DNA sequence: TGTGCCAGCAGCAACCCCGGGCCCCGGGCCATAGTTGTATCCTACGAGCAGTACTTC.

This clonotype was seen repeatedly, ten times or more. The rearrangement joins TRBV11-2 to TRBJ1-2; D is possibly TRBD1 (6 bases). The CDR3 runs to 12 residues. V lost 3 bases and J 4 bases, leaving 6 bases between the germline ends. Germline-derived CDR1 and CDR2 are SGHAT and FQNNGV. CDR3 DNA sequence: TGTGCCAGCAGCTTGACAGGCTATGGCTACACCTTC. Its protein product is CASSLTGYGYTF.

This clonotype was counted at least ten times. V is TRBV29-1 and J is TRBJ1-2, with D perhaps TRBD1 (5 bases). This CDR3 has 13 amino acids. V lost 7 bases to trimming and J lost 0 bases, with 12 bases between them. Germline-derived CDR1 and CDR2 are SQVTM and ANQGSEA. Here the CDR3 DNA reads TGCAGCGCCGGGACGGAAGCTAACTATGGCTACACCTTC. This encodes CSAGTEANYGYTF.

Ten or more counts support this clonotype. The chain is built from TRBV7-9 and TRBJ2-3, with a weak D call TRBD2 (6 bases). Trimming took off 10 bases at V and 6 bases at J, with 14 bases between the two ends. The V gene's germline CDR1 is SEHNR and CDR2 FQNEAQ (reference sequence). The CDR3 spans 12 residues. This CDR3 reads CAKDGGSDTQYF. The CDR3 DNA sequence: TGTGCCAAGGATGGGGGGTCGGATACGCAGTATTTT.

The chain has TRBV12-3 or TRBV12-4 and TRBJ1-5; D gene unclear. V shed 5 bases and J shed 7 bases, with 9 bases lying between them. The CDR3 spans 12 residues. CDR3 nucleotides: TGTGCCAGCAGTACCAAAAGACAGCCCCAGCATTTT. This gives the protein CASSTKRQPQHF.

This rearrangement joins TRBV5-1 to TRBJ2-7; D ambiguous. V lost 4 bases to trimming and J lost 1 base, with 12 bases between them. The CDR3 spans 14 residues. Germline V gene sequence: CDR1 SGHRS, CDR2 YFSETQ. In nucleotides, the CDR3 is TGCGCCAGCAGCCCGCCGACTTTGTCCTACGAGCAGTACTTC. This codes for CASSPPTLSYEQYF. The variable domain in full, completed from reference TRBV5-1 and TRBJ2-7, reads KAGVTQTPRYLIKTRGQQVTLSCSPISGHRSVSWYQQTPGQGLQFLFEYFSETQRNKGNFPGRFSGRQFSNSRSEMNVSTLELGDSALYLCASSPPTLSYEQYFGPGTRLTVT.

This clonotype was counted many times. The V gene is TRBV30, the J gene TRBJ2-7; perhaps TRBD1 as D (5 bases). This CDR3 region has 13 residues. CDR1 is GTSNPN, CDR2 SVGIG, per germline (reference sequence). V was pared by 5 bases and J by 2 bases, with 13 bases between. The DNA of the CDR3 is TGTGCCTGGGGCAAGACAGAGCCCTACGAGCAGTACTTC. Protein sequence: CAWGKTEPYEQYF.

Many counts were recorded for this clonotype. J is TRBJ2-2 and V is TRBV5-1; tentatively, D is TRBD1 or TRBD2 (5 bases each). Trimming cost V 3 bases and J 4 bases, with 7 bases left between them. Germline CDR1 reads SGHRS; CDR2 reads YFSETQ. This CDR3 contains 13 residues. The CDR3, as DNA: TGCGCCAGCAGCTGGGACGGCACCGGGGAGCTGTTTTTT. It encodes CASSWDGTGELFF. Combining the CDR3 with reference TRBV5-1 and TRBJ2-2 gives the whole variable domain KAGVTQTPRYLIKTRGQQVTLSCSPISGHRSVSWYQQTPGQGLQFLFEYFSETQRNKGNFPGRFSGRQFSNSRSEMNVSTLELGDSALYLCASSWDGTGELFFGEGSRLTVL.

Ten or more counts support this clonotype. V and J are TRBV7-8 and TRBJ2-2, with D hard to call. This CDR3 region has 15 residues. V was shortened by 2 bases and J by 2 bases, with 9 bases between the two germline ends. CDR1 and CDR2 from the germline V gene are SGHVS and FQNEAQ. The CDR3, as DNA: TGTGCCAGCAGCTTATTCACAAGTAACACCGGGGAGCTGTTTTTT. Amino acid sequence: CASSLFTSNTGELFF.

The chain recombines TRBV27 with TRBJ2-4, with D unclear. Trimming shortened V by 5 bases and J by 0 bases, and 14 bases separated the two germline ends. CDR1 is MNHEY, CDR2 SMNVEV, per germline (reference sequence). The CDR3 runs to 16 residues. CDR3 bases: TGTGCCAGCAGTCCCGAGCAACCACTAGCCAAAAACATTCAGTACTTC. Protein product: CASSPEQPLAKNIQYF.

In the case of this clonotype: A single base is all that separates this from a far larger clone, so a read error is likely. The chain recombines TRBV28 with TRBJ2-7; D possibly corresponds to TRBD1 (5 bases). The CDR3 is made up of 15 amino acids. V gave up 6 bases and J gave up 7 bases, with 22 bases separating them. Germline V gene sequence: CDR1 MDHEN, CDR2 SYDVKM. CDR3 protein: CASSRIGHASNEQYF. The CDR3 coding sequence is TGTGCCAGCAGCCGGATAGGACACGCGAGCAATGAGCAGTACTTC.

This clonotype has a handful of counts. The chain recombines TRBV20-1 with TRBJ2-2; a possible D gene is TRBD2 (5 bases). Trimming stripped 6 bases from V and 8 bases from J, with 13 bases between. The CDR3 has 12 residues. Germline-derived CDR1 and CDR2 are DFQATT and SNEGSKA (reference sequence). The CDR3 bases are TGCAGTGCAAACCGGGAACCTGGGGAGCTGTTTTTT. This translates into CSANREPGELFF.

This clonotype occurred many times. This sequence joins TRBV3-1 and TRBJ2-4; 7 nucleotides align to TRBD2. The ends lost 4 bases at V and 0 bases at J; junction bases unmatched: 6. CDR3 length: 16 amino acids. Germline assignment: CDR1 LGHDT and CDR2 YNNKEL (reference sequence). The DNA for the CDR3 is TGTGCCAGCAGCCGGGCTAGCGGAGGAGCCAAAAACATTCAGTACTTC. Translation gives CASSRASGGAKNIQYF.

At least ten counts were recorded for this clonotype. The gene calls are TRBV19 and TRBJ1-2; no clear D. Germline CDR1 LNHDA, CDR2 SQIVND (reference sequence). CDR3 size: 14 residues. V was shortened by 0 bases and J by 1 base, with 6 bases between the two germline ends. In DNA form, the CDR3 reads TGTGCCAGTAGTATAGAGAAGGGTAACTATGGCTACACCTTC. This sequence encodes CASSIEKGNYGYTF.

In this sample, this clonotype turned up many times. This chain joins TRBV28 and TRBJ1-2, with D possibly matching TRBD1 (6 bases). CDR1 is MDHEN, CDR2 SYDVKM, per germline. This CDR3 contains 16 residues. Trimming stripped 4 bases from V and 0 bases from J, with 15 bases between. In DNA form, the CDR3 reads TGTGCCAGCAGTTCCCCCAGGGGCCCTGCTAACTATGGCTACACCTTC. It specifies CASSSPRGPANYGYTF.

In this sample, this clonotype turned up many times. J is TRBJ2-7 and V is TRBV18, with D possibly TRBD2 on 5 matching bases. The CDR3 is 14 amino acids. V dropped 4 bases and J dropped 3 bases, with 13 bases sitting between them. The germline V gene has CDR1 KGHSH and CDR2 LQKENI. The CDR3: CASSRGKPNYEQYF. The CDR3 DNA sequence: TGTGCCAGCTCACGAGGGAAACCGAACTACGAGCAGTACTTC.

This clonotype showed up many times. DNA for the CDR3: TGTGCCAGCAGCCAGTGGGACTTGAACACTGAAGCTTTCTTT. It translates to CASSQWDLNTEAFF. This rearrangement joins TRBV3-1 to TRBJ1-1; possible D gene TRBD1, 5 bases. The V gene lost 3 bases and the J gene lost 0 bases, with 8 bases spanning the gap. The V gene's germline CDR1 is LGHDT and CDR2 YNNKEL (reference sequence). This CDR3 has 14 residues.

This clonotype has just a few counts. This rearrangement joins TRBV27 to TRBJ2-3, with D unclear. The germline gives CDR1 MNHEY, CDR2 SMNVEV (reference sequence). V gave up 3 bases and J gave up 0 bases, with 7 bases separating them. This CDR3 spans 14 amino acids. Here the CDR3 reads CASSFTVSTDTQYF. CDR3 DNA sequence: TGTGCCAGCAGTTTCACAGTAAGCACAGATACGCAGTATTTT.

This clonotype was observed many times. The chain links TRBV29-1 to TRBJ1-5, with a weak D call TRBD1 (6 bases). Germline V lookup: CDR1 SQVTM, CDR2 ANQGSEA. This CDR3 region has 13 residues. V dropped 6 bases and J dropped 7 bases, with 16 bases sitting between them. The CDR3 protein is CSVGQSLGQPQHF. In nucleotides, the CDR3 is TGCAGCGTGGGACAAAGCCTGGGCCAGCCCCAGCATTTT.